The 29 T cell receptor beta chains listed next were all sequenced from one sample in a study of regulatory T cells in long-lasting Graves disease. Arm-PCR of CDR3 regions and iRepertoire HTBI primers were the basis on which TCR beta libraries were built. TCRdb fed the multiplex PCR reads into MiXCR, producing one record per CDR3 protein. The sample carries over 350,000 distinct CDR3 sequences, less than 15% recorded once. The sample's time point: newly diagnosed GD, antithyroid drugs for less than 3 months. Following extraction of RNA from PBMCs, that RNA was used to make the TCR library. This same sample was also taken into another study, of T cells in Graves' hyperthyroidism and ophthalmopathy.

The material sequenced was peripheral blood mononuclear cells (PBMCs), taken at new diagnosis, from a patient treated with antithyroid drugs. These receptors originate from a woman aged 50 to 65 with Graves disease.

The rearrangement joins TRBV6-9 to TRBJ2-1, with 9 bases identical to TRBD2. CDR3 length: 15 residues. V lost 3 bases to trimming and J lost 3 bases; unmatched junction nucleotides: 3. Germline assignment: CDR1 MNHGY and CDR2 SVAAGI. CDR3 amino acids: CASSYDSGSYNEQFF. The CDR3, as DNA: TGTGCCAGCAGTTACGATAGCGGGAGCTACAATGAGCAGTTCTTC.

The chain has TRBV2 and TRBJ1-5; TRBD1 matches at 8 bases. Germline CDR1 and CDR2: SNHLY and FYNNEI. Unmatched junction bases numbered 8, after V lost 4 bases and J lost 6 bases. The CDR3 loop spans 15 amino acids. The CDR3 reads CASSGQGARGQPQHF. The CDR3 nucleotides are TGTGCCAGCAGTGGGCAGGGGGCGCGGGGTCAGCCCCAGCATTTT.

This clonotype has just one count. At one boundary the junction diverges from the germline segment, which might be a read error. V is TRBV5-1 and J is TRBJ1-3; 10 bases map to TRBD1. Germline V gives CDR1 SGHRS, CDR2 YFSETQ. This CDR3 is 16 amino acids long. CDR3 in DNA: TGTGCCAGCAGTCCTCCGGGACAGGGGCCCGGAAACACCATATATTTT. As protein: CASSPPGQGPGNTIYF.

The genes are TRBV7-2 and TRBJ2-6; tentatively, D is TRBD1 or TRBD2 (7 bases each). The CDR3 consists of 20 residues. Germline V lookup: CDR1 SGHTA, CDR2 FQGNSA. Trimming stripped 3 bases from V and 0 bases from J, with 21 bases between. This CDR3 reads CASSFPRSPGGDSGANVLTF. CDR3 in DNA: TGTGCCAGCAGCTTTCCACGTAGTCCAGGGGGGGACTCTGGGGCCAACGTCCTGACTTTC.

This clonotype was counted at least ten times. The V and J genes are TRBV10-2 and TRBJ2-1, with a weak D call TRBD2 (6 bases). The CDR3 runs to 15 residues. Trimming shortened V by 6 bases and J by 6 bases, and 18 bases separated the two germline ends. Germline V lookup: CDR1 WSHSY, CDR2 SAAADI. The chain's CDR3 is CASRITSGVGNEQFF. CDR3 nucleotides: TGCGCCAGCAGAATTACCTCGGGAGTAGGCAATGAGCAGTTCTTC.

CDR3 amino acids: CASTTGTSGVPYNEQFF. Here the CDR3 DNA reads TGTGCCAGCACTACCGGGACTAGCGGGGTTCCCTACAATGAGCAGTTCTTC. The V and J genes are TRBV27 and TRBJ2-1; 13 bases line up with TRBD2. Germline CDR1 MNHEY, CDR2 SMNVEV (reference sequence). Trimming at V came to 7 bases and at J to 2 bases, leaving 8 bases not matched to a gene. The CDR3 sequence is 17 residues long.

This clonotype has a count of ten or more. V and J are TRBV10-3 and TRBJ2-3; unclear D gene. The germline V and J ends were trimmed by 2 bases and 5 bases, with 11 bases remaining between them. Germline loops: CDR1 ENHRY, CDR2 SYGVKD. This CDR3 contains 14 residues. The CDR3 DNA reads TGTGCCATCAGTGAGGCTGGAGTCGGAGATACGCAGTATTTT. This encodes CAISEAGVGDTQYF.

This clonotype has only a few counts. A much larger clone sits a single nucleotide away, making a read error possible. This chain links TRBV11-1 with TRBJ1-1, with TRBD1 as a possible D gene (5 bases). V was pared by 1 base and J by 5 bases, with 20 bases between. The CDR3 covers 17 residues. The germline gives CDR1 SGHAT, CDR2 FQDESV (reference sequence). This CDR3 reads CASSLGAAPRGRTEAFF. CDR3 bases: TGTGCCAGCAGCTTAGGTGCGGCGCCACGGGGGAGGACTGAAGCTTTCTTT. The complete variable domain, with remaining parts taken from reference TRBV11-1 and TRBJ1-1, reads EAEVAQSPRYKITEKSQAVAFWCDPISGHATLYWYRQILGQGPELLVQFQDESVVDDSQLPKDRFSAERLKGVDSTLKIQPAELGDSAMYLCASSLGAAPRGRTEAFFGQGTRLTVV.

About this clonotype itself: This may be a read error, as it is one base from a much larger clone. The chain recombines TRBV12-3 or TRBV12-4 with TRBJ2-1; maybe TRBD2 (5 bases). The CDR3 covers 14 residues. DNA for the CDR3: TGTGCCAGCAATCCTGGTGGGAGTTACAATGAGCAGCTCTTC. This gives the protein CASNPGGSYNEQLF.

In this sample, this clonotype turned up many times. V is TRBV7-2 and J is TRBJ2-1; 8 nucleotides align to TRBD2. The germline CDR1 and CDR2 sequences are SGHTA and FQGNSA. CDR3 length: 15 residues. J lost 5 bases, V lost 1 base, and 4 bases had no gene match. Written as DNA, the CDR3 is TGTGCCAGCAGCTTAGGACTAGCGCTGAACAATGAGCAGTTCTTC. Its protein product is CASSLGLALNNEQFF.

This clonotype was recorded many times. CDR3 coding DNA: TGTGCCATCAGTGAGTCCGGGTCTCCCACTAACTATGGCTACACCTTC. Protein: CAISESGSPTNYGYTF. The rearrangement joins TRBV10-3 to TRBJ1-2, with D hard to call. Germline values: CDR1 ENHRY, CDR2 SYGVKD. The V end was cut by 0 bases, the J end by 0 bases, with 11 bases between. This CDR3 contains 16 residues.

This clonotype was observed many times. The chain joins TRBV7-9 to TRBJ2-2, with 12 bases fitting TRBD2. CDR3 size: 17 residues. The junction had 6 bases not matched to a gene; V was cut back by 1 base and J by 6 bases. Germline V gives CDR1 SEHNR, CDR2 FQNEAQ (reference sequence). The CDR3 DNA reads TGTGCCAGCAGCTTAGGCGCGACTAGCGGGGGATCCGGGGAGCTGTTTTTT. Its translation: CASSLGATSGGSGELFF.

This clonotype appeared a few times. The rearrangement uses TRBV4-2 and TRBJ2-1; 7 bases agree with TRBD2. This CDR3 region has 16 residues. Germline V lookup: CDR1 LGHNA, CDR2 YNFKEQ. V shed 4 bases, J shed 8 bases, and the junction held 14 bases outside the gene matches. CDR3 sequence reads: CASSPSVGRAEDEQFF. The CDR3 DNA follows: TGTGCCAGCAGCCCCAGCGTAGGGAGGGCCGAAGATGAGCAGTTCTTC.

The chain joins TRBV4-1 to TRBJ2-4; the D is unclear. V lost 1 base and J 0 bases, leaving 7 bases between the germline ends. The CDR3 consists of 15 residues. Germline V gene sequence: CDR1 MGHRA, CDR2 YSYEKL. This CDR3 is CASSQVVLAKNIQYF. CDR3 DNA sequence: TGCGCCAGCAGCCAAGTAGTCCTAGCCAAAAACATTCAGTACTTC.

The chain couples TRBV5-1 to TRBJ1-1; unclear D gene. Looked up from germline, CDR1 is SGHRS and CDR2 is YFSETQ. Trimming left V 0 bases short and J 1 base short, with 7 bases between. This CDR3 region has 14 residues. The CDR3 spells CASSLVSWNTEAFF. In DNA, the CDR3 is TGCGCCAGCAGCTTGGTCAGTTGGAACACTGAAGCTTTCTTT.

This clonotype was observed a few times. CDR3 DNA sequence: TGCAGCTCCTCTGATTCCGGGACTAGGATTGGCGAGCAGTACTTC. Translated: CSSSDSGTRIGEQYF. The chain is built from TRBV29-1 and TRBJ2-7, with 8 bases lining up with TRBD2. The CDR3 covers 15 residues. Germline CDR1 and CDR2: SQVTM and ANQGSEA. V gave up 8 bases and J gave up 6 bases; unmatched junction bases: 18.

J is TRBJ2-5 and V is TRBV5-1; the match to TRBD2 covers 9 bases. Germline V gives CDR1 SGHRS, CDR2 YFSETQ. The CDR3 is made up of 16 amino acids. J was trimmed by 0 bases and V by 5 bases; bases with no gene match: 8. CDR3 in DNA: TGCGCCAGCAGAGCCGGGACTAGCACCGACCAAGAGACCCAGTACTTC. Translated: CASRAGTSTDQETQYF.

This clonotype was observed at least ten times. CDR3 region: CASSYSEGQPQHF. CDR3 DNA: TGTGCCAGCAGTTACTCGGAAGGCCAGCCCCAGCATTTT. This sequence joins TRBV6-5 and TRBJ1-5, with D uncertain. CDR1 is MNHEY, CDR2 SVGAGI, per germline. V lost 0 bases and J 7 bases, leaving 7 bases between the germline ends. The CDR3 is 13 amino acids.

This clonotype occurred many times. CDR3 DNA sequence: TGCGCCAGCAGCTTGGGACAGGGTGACGGGGAGCTGTTTTTT. It encodes CASSLGQGDGELFF. This sequence joins TRBV5-1 and TRBJ2-2; 7 nucleotides agree with TRBD1. V dropped 0 bases and J dropped 7; count of bases not matched to a gene: 3. The CDR3 runs 14 residues. Germline V CDR1 and CDR2: SGHRS, YFSETQ.

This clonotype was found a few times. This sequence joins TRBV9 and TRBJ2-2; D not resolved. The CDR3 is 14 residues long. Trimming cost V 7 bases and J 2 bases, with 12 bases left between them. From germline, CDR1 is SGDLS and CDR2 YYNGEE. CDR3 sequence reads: CASAAAGNTGELFF. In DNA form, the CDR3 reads TGTGCCAGCGCGGCGGCCGGAAACACCGGGGAGCTGTTTTTT. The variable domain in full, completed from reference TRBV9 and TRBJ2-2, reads DSGVTQTPKHLITATGQRVTLRCSPRSGDLSVYWYQQSLDQGLQFLIQYYNGEERAKGNILERFSAQQFPDLHSELNLSSLELGDSALYFCASAAAGNTGELFFGEGSRLTVL.

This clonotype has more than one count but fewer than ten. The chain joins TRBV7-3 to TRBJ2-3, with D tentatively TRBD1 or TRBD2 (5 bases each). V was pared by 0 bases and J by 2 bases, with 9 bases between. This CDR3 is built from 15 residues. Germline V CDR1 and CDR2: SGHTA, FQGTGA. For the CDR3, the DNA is TGTGCCAGCAGCTTAACGGGGGACCCCACAGATACGCAGTATTTT. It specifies CASSLTGDPTDTQYF. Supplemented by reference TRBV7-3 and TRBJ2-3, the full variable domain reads GAGVSQTPSNKVTEKGKYVELRCDPISGHTALYWYRQSLGQGPEFLIYFQGTGAADDSGLPNDRFFAVRPEGSVSTLKIQRTERGDSAVYLCASSLTGDPTDTQYFGPGTRLTVL.

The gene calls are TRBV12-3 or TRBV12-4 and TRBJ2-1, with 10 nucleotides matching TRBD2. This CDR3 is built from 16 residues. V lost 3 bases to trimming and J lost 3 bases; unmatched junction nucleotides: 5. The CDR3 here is CASSFPTSGFYNEQFF. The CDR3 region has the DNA TGTGCCAGCAGTTTCCCGACTAGCGGGTTCTACAATGAGCAGTTCTTC.

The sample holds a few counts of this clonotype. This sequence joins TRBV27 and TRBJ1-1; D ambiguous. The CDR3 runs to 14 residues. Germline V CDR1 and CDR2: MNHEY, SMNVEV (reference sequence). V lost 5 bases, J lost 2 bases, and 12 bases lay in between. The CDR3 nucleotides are TGTGCCAGCAGTCCCGTACTCATTAACACTGAAGCTTTCTTT. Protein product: CASSPVLINTEAFF.

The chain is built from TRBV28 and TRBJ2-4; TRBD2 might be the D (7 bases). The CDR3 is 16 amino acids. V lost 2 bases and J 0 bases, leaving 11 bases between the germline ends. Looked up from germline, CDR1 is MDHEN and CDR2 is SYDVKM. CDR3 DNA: TGTGCCAGCAGTTTAAAAGGGGGGGCAGCCAAAAACATTCAGTACTTC. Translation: CASSLKGGAAKNIQYF.

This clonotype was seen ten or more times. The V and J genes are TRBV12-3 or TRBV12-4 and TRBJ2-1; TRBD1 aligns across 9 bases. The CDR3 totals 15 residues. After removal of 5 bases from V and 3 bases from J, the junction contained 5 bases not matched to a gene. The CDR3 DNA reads TGTGCCAGCAGTACGGGACAGGGCGGCTACAATGAGCAGTTCTTC. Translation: CASSTGQGGYNEQFF.

The DNA of the CDR3 is TGTGCCAGCAGCCAACAGCGAACTAGCACAGATACGCAGTATTTT. Protein: CASSQQRTSTDTQYF. The genes are TRBV4-2 and TRBJ2-3, with no clear D. The V end was cut by 2 bases, the J end by 0 bases, with 9 bases between. CDR1 is LGHNA and CDR2 is YNFKEQ in the germline V gene. The CDR3 sequence is 15 residues long.

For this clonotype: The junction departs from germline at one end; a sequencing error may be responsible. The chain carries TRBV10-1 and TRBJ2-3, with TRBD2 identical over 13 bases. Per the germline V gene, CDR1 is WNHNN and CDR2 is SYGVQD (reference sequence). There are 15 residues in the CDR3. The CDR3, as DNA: TGCGCCAGCAGCGGGACTAGCGGGATCACAAATACGCAGTATTTT. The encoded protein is CASSGTSGITNTQYF.

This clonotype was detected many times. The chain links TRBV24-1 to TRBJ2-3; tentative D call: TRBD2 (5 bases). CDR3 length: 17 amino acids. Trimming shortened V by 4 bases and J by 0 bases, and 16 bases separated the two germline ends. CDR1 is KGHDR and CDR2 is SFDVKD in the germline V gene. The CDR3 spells CATSDPGGRTSTDTQYF. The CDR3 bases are TGTGCCACCAGTGACCCGGGTGGGCGGACTAGCACAGATACGCAGTATTTT.

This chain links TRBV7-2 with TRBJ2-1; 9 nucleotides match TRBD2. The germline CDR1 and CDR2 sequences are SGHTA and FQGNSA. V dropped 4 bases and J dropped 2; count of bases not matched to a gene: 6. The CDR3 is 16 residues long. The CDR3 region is CASSYLAGAPYNEQFF. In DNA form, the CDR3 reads TGTGCCAGCAGCTATTTAGCGGGAGCTCCCTACAATGAGCAGTTCTTC.